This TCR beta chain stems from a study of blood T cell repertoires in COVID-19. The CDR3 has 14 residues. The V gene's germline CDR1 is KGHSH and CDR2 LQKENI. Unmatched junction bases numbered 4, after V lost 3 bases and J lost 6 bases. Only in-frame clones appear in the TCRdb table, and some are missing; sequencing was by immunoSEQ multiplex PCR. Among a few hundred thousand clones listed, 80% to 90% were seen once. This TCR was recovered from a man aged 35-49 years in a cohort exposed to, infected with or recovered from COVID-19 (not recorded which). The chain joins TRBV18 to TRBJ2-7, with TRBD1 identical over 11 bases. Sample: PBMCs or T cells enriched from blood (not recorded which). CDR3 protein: CASSPDRGRFEQYF. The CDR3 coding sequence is TGTGCCAGCTCACCGGACAGGGGGCGGTTCGAGCAGTACTTC.